These 27 T cell receptor beta chains were all obtained from the same sample, sequenced in a study of B cell selection in AIRE deficiency. Regulatory T cells were sorted as CD4+CD25hiCD127low/negative. Sequencing was performed with immunoSEQ multiplex PCR; in TCRdb, only in-frame clones are kept and a portion is missing. Of approximately 14,000 clones listed, about 93% are singletons. Input material: Tregs sorted from PBMCs. The receptor source for this set is a human donor with AIRE deficiency.

The rearrangement uses TRBV7-7 and TRBJ2-5, with D tentatively TRBD1 (6 bases). The CDR3 is 14 amino acids. Between the trimmed V and J ends, which lost 0 bases and 7 bases, there was a span of 12 bases. Germline V gene sequence: CDR1 SSHAT, CDR2 FNYEAQ (reference sequence). The CDR3 region is CASSLALVGGTQYF. For the CDR3, the DNA is TGTGCCAGCAGCTTAGCACTAGTAGGGGGGACCCAGTACTTC.

The chain carries TRBV28 and TRBJ1-2; D is undetermined. V shed 3 bases and J shed 8 bases, with 13 bases lying between them. Per the germline V gene, CDR1 is MDHEN and CDR2 is SYDVKM. This CDR3 comprises 13 residues. The CDR3 DNA reads as TGTGCCAGCAGTTTCTCCGACTGGGTCGGCTACACCTTC. The encoded protein is CASSFSDWVGYTF.

This chain joins TRBV5-1 and TRBJ1-3, with D possibly being TRBD1 (6 bases). Germline V gene lookup returns CDR1 SGHRS and CDR2 YFSETQ. Trimming cost V 0 bases and J 0 bases, with 10 bases left between them. This CDR3 spans 16 amino acids. CDR3 DNA sequence: TGCGCCAGCAGCTTGGGACAGGCTTACTCTGGAAACACCATATATTTT. It translates to CASSLGQAYSGNTIYF. The full variable domain, with the rest looked up from reference TRBV5-1 and TRBJ1-3, is KAGVTQTPRYLIKTRGQQVTLSCSPISGHRSVSWYQQTPGQGLQFLFEYFSETQRNKGNFPGRFSGRQFSNSRSEMNVSTLELGDSALYLCASSLGQAYSGNTIYFGEGSWLTVV.

The chain joins TRBV5-1 to TRBJ1-1; D is possibly TRBD1 (5 bases). The CDR3 sequence is 14 residues long. The V end was cut by 4 bases, the J end by 1 base, with 11 bases between. Per germline, CDR1 SGHRS and CDR2 YFSETQ. The DNA of the CDR3 is TGCGCCAGCAGCCCCGGGACGGGGAACACTGAAGCTTTCTTT. As protein: CASSPGTGNTEAFF.

The J gene is TRBJ2-1, the V gene TRBV7-2; no firm D call. V was pared by 2 bases and J by 5 bases, with 19 bases between. The CDR3 runs 17 residues. Germline lookup yields CDR1 SGHTA and CDR2 FQGNSA. CDR3 DNA: TGTGCCAGCAGCTTAATACGAAAGGTCTGGGGTCACAATGAGCAGTTCTTC. Translated, it gives CASSLIRKVWGHNEQFF.

The J gene is TRBJ2-3, the V gene TRBV19; no firm D call. Germline V gene lookup returns CDR1 LNHDA and CDR2 SQIVND (reference sequence). The V end lost 8 bases, the J end lost 2 bases, and 17 bases lay between the germline ends. This CDR3 has 15 amino acids. The CDR3 loop reads CASCRTGGYTDTQYF. DNA for the CDR3: TGTGCCAGTTGCCGGACGGGTGGGTACACAGATACGCAGTATTTT.

The chain couples TRBV7-2 to TRBJ2-7; 11 bases match TRBD2. The length of the CDR3 is 13 residues. Germline values: CDR1 SGHTA, CDR2 FQGNSA. V gave up 5 bases and J gave up 7 bases; unmatched junction bases: 4. CDR3 loop: CASSRRTSGEQYF. For the CDR3, the DNA is TGTGCCAGCAGCCGACGGACTAGCGGGGAGCAGTACTTC.

The rearrangement links TRBV9 to TRBJ2-3; D remains ambiguous. The V gene's germline CDR1 is SGDLS and CDR2 YYNGEE. Trimming shortened V by 6 bases and J by 2 bases, and 13 bases separated the two germline ends. The CDR3 is made up of 14 amino acids. The CDR3 spells CASTIDLATDTQYF. The CDR3 DNA sequence: TGTGCCAGCACGATCGATCTTGCCACAGATACGCAGTATTTT.

CDR3 in amino acids: CASTGTVQGYTF. In DNA, the CDR3 is TGTGCCAGCACTGGGACAGTCCAAGGCTACACCTTC. The chain links TRBV6-1 to TRBJ1-2; 7 bases match TRBD1. The V segment lost 7 bases and the J segment 8 bases; nucleotides outside the gene matches: 7. CDR1 is MNHNS, CDR2 SASEGT, per germline. The CDR3 consists of 12 residues.

V and J are TRBV4-2 and TRBJ2-7; 11 nucleotides agree with TRBD2. Germline lookup yields CDR1 LGHNA and CDR2 YNFKEQ. The trim removed 0 bases at V and 3 bases at J, leaving 13 bases unmatched. There are 19 residues in the CDR3. The CDR3 is CASSQDRASGRLPNYEQYF. The CDR3 DNA is TGTGCCAGCAGCCAAGATCGGGCTAGCGGGAGGTTACCGAACTACGAGCAGTACTTC.

The rearrangement uses TRBV6-1 and TRBJ1-2, with D perhaps matching TRBD1 (5 bases). This CDR3 contains 16 residues. The ends were cut back, 4 bases at V and 4 bases at J, with 19 bases in the middle. Germline values: CDR1 MNHNS, CDR2 SASEGT. CDR3 loop: CASSGTPGGALYGYTF. In DNA, the CDR3 is TGTGCCAGCAGTGGAACGCCGGGAGGGGCCCTCTATGGCTACACCTTC.

V and J are TRBV7-8 and TRBJ2-1; D unresolved. The germline V gene has CDR1 SGHVS and CDR2 FQNEAQ. The CDR3 runs 12 residues. Trimming took off 5 bases at V and 2 bases at J, with 4 bases between the two ends. The CDR3, as DNA: TGTGCCAGCAGCGCCCCCTACAATGAGCAGTTCTTC. This translates into CASSAPYNEQFF.

The V call is TRBV6-1, the J call TRBJ2-3; D gene ambiguous. The germline V gene has CDR1 MNHNS and CDR2 SASEGT. The CDR3 has 12 residues. Between the trimmed V and J ends, which lost 6 bases and 1 base, there was a span of 5 bases. This chain's CDR3 is CASRAGTDTQYF. DNA for the CDR3: TGTGCCAGCAGGGCAGGCACAGATACGCAGTATTTT.

The chain has TRBV2 and TRBJ1-3; tentative D call: TRBD1 (6 bases). The CDR3 length is 15 residues. V was pared by 6 bases and J by 2 bases, with 14 bases between. The germline V gene has CDR1 SNHLY and CDR2 FYNNEI. CDR3 DNA: TGTGCCAGCAGCGGACAGTCAAAGACTGGAAACACCATATATTTT. It encodes CASSGQSKTGNTIYF.

The chain has TRBV27 and TRBJ2-7; 8 positions agree with TRBD1. CDR1 and CDR2 (germline): MNHEY, SMNVEV (reference sequence). The CDR3 contains 16 residues. V trimming: 6 bases; J trimming: 2 bases; junction bases outside the gene matches: 12. The CDR3 nucleotides read TGTGCCAGCAGCACGACCCTCGGGACAGGACCCTACGAGCAGTACTTC. Translated: CASSTTLGTGPYEQYF.

This clone showed up just once. The chain employs TRBV7-2 and TRBJ2-3; 8 bases match TRBD2. V shed 7 bases, J shed 6 bases, and the junction held 6 bases outside the gene matches. This CDR3 contains 13 residues. Germline V CDR1 and CDR2: SGHTA, FQGNSA. The CDR3 reads CASTSGSFDTQYF. DNA for the CDR3: TGTGCCAGCACTAGCGGGTCTTTTGATACGCAGTATTTT.

The chain links TRBV29-1 to TRBJ2-3, with 7 bases that match TRBD2. The CDR3 extends over 12 amino acids. Per germline, CDR1 SQVTM and CDR2 ANQGSEA. V dropped 7 bases and J dropped 0; count of bases not matched to a gene: 1. CDR3 in amino acids: CSGGGSTDTQYF. The CDR3, as DNA: TGCAGCGGGGGGGGGAGCACAGATACGCAGTATTTT.

V and J are TRBV4-3 and TRBJ1-6; 7 nucleotides align to TRBD1. Germline V lookup: CDR1 LGHNA, CDR2 YSLEER. This CDR3 has 14 amino acids. J lost 9 bases, V lost 7 bases, and 9 bases had no gene match. Written as DNA, the CDR3 is TGCGCCAGCACGCAAGACAGGGCGGGTTCACCCCTCCACTTT. It is translated as CASTQDRAGSPLHF.

This sequence joins TRBV30 and TRBJ1-6; D is perhaps TRBD1 (5 bases). The CDR3 has 17 residues. V was trimmed by 1 base and J by 5 bases, leaving 18 bases between them. In germline, CDR1 is GTSNPN, CDR2 SVGIG (reference sequence). CDR3: CAWSGGPGRGNNSPLHF. As DNA, the CDR3 is TGTGCCTGGAGTGGGGGACCAGGTCGGGGAAATAATTCACCCCTCCACTTT.

V is TRBV2 and J is TRBJ1-5, with D possibly TRBD1 on 6 matching bases. In germline, CDR1 is SNHLY, CDR2 FYNNEI. The CDR3 is 16 amino acids. V lost 6 bases and J lost 0, with 15 bases in between. CDR3 in DNA: TGTGCCAGCAGCTCGGGGGGGCCCTATAGCAATCAGCCCCAGCATTTT. It translates to CASSSGGPYSNQPQHF.

The chain combines TRBV19 with TRBJ1-2, with D possibly matching TRBD1 (5 bases). CDR3 length equals 14 residues. Germline loops: CDR1 LNHDA, CDR2 SQIVND (reference sequence). The germline V and J ends were trimmed by 3 bases and 5 bases, with 13 bases remaining between them. The CDR3: CASSIWGFSYGYTF. The CDR3 region has the DNA TGTGCCAGTAGTATCTGGGGGTTCTCATATGGCTACACCTTC.

V and J are TRBV7-6 and TRBJ2-3; 9 bases agree with TRBD2. Germline CDR1 reads SGHVS; CDR2 reads FNYEAQ. The CDR3 extends over 15 amino acids. V dropped 5 bases and J dropped 2; count of bases not matched to a gene: 5. Here the CDR3 reads CASSPGTSFTDTQYF. The CDR3 DNA reads TGTGCCAGCAGCCCGGGGACTAGCTTCACAGATACGCAGTATTTT.

The V and J genes are TRBV28 and TRBJ1-4, with 8 positions matching TRBD1. J gave up 7 bases and V 5 bases, and 9 bases lay outside the gene matches. Germline loops: CDR1 MDHEN, CDR2 SYDVKM. This CDR3 is 15 amino acids long. CDR3 in amino acids: CASSVRQGIREKLFF. The CDR3 nucleotides read TGTGCCAGCAGTGTCAGACAGGGGATTCGTGAAAAACTGTTTTTT.

CDR3 DNA sequence: TGTGCCAGTATCCCGAGACAGGGTAACTATGGCTACACCTTC. Translation: CASIPRQGNYGYTF. The chain recombines TRBV19 with TRBJ1-2, with 7 bases fitting TRBD1. Trimming cost V 7 bases and J 1 base; bases outside gene matches: 6. Germline V CDR1 and CDR2: LNHDA, SQIVND (reference sequence). The CDR3 covers 14 residues.

This clone has a handful of counts. The chain links TRBV28 to TRBJ1-1, with 11 bases fitting TRBD1. Germline lookup yields CDR1 MDHEN and CDR2 SYDVKM. V lost 5 bases and J lost 5; bases outside the gene matches: 7. The CDR3 has 15 amino acids. The CDR3 nucleotides read TGTGCCAGCAGTGGGGGACAGGGGGTGAGGACTGAAGCTTTCTTT. This sequence encodes CASSGGQGVRTEAFF.

V is TRBV10-3 and J is TRBJ2-7, with D maybe TRBD1 (6 bases). This CDR3 has 15 amino acids. Trimming cost V 4 bases and J 0 bases, with 13 bases left between them. The germline CDR1 and CDR2 sequences are ENHRY and SYGVKD. The DNA of the CDR3 is TGTGCCATCAGTGGTGGCCAGGGGAGCTCCTACGAGCAGTACTTC. Protein product: CAISGGQGSSYEQYF.

A single count supports this clone. CDR3 sequence (DNA): TGTGCCAGCAGCCAGAGGACTAGACTGCGCGAGCAGTACTTC. Protein sequence: CASSQRTRLREQYF. The chain recombines TRBV6-5 with TRBJ2-7, with 7 positions matching TRBD2. CDR3 length: 14 amino acids. J gave up 6 bases and V 6 bases, and 11 bases lay outside the gene matches. Germline assignment: CDR1 MNHEY and CDR2 SVGAGI.